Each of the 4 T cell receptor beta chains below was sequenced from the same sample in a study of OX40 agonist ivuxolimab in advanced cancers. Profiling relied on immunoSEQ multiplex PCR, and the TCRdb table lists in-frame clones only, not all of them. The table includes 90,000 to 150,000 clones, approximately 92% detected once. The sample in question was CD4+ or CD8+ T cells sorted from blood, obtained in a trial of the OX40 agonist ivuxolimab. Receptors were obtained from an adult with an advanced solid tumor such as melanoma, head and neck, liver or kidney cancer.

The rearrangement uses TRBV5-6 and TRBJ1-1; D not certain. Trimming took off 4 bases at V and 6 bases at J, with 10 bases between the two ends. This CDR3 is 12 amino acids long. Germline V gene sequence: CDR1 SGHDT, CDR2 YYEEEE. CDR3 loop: CASSQTRAEAFF. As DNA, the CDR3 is TGTGCCAGCAGCCAGACAAGGGCTGAAGCTTTCTTT.

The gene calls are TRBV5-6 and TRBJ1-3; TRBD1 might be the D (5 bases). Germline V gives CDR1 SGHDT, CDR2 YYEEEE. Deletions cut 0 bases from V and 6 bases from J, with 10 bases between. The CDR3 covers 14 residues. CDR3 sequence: CASSLVGDQNTIYF. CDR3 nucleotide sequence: TGTGCCAGCAGCTTGGTGGGGGACCAAAACACCATATATTTT.

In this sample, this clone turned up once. The CDR3 here is CASSPPGGSTDTQYF. The CDR3 bases are TGTGCCAGCAGCCCCCCAGGGGGCAGCACAGATACGCAGTATTTT. This chain uses TRBV7-3 with TRBJ2-3, with TRBD1 matching over 8 bases. CDR3 size: 15 residues. In germline, CDR1 is SGHTA, CDR2 FQGTGA. J was trimmed by 0 bases and V by 5 bases; bases with no gene match: 4.

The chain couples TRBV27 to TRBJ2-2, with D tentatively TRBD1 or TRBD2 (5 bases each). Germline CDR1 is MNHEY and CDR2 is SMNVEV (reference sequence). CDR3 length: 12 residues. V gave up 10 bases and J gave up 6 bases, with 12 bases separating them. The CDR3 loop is CAIWGLAGELFF. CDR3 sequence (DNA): TGTGCCATTTGGGGGTTGGCCGGGGAGCTGTTTTTT.